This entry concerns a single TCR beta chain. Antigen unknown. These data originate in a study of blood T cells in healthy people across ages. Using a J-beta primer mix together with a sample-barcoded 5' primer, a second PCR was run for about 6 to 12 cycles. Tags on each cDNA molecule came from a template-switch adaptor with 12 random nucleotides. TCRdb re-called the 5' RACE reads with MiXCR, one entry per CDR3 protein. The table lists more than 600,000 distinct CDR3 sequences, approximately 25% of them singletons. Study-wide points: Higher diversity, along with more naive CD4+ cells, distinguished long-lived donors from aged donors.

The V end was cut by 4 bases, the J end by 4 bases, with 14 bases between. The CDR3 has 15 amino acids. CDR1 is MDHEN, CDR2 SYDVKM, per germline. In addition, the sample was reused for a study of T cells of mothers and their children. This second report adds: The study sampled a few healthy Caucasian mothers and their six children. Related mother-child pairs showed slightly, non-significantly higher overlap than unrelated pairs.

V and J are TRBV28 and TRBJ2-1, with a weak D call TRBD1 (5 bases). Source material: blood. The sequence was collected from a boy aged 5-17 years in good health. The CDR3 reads CASSSPGAGYNEQFF. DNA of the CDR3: TGTGCCAGCAGTTCGCCCGGTGCAGGGTACAATGAGCAGTTCTTC.